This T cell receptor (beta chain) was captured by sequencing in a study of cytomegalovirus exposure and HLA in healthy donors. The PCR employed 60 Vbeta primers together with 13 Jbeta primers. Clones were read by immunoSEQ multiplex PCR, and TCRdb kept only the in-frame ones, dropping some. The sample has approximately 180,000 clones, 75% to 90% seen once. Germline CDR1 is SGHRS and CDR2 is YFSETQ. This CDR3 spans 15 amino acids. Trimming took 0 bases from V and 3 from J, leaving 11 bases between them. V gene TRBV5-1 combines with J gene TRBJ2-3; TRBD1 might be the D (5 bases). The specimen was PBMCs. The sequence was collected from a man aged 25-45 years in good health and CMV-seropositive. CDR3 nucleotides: TGCGCCAGCAGCTTGGCCCGGCAGGGTACAGATACGCAGTATTTT. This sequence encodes CASSLARQGTDTQYF.